The clone carrying this T cell receptor beta chain was observed a handful of times. These data originate in a study of shared T cell receptors in the human thymus. Per germline, CDR1 SGHNT and CDR2 YYREEE (reference sequence). The CDR3 runs to 14 residues. The V and J ends lost 4 bases and 2 bases respectively, with 11 bases between them. The repertoire was sequenced with immunoSEQ multiplex PCR; TCRdb's copy has only in-frame clones and lacks some. Of about 660,000 clones in the sample, approximately 90% are singletons; the top ten hold 0.0095% to 0.011%. This sample was shared with a second study, whose subject was human thymus T cells.

The sequenced sample consisted of thymocytes. The V and J genes are TRBV5-4 and TRBJ2-3, with unresolved D. The receptor was derived from a boy under three years old with a congenital heart defect. As DNA, the CDR3 is TGTGCCAGCAGCCCAAACCCTAACACAGATACGCAGTATTTT. This gives the protein CASSPNPNTDTQYF.